This entry lists 17 T cell receptor beta chains sequenced from one sample in a study of T cell clonality in common variable immunodeficiency. The data were produced by immunoSEQ multiplex PCR, yet TCRdb's version contains in-frame clones alone and is incomplete. Observed in the sample are roughly 32,000 clones, none of them singletons. No cognate antigen is known for these TCRs. Study conclusions and caveats: Common variable immunodeficiency TCR beta sequences reportedly had fewer deletions and N-nucleotide insertions.

Sequences were obtained from peripheral blood mononuclear cells. The receptors shown here come from a human donor with common variable immunodeficiency.

This clone qualifies as medium-sized. The read terminates 3 residues ahead of where the CDR3 ends, so the germline J gene completes it. The chain carries TRBV29-1 and TRBJ2-3; maybe TRBD2 (5 bases). This CDR3 spans 12 amino acids. V gave up 4 bases and J gave up 3 bases, with 8 bases separating them. Germline-derived CDR1 and CDR2 are SQVTM and ANQGSEA. CDR3: CSVVLVTDTQYF. The covered CDR3 bases are TGCAGCGTTGTACTAGTGACAGATACG.

This clone occurred many times. The DNA ends 3 residues before the CDR3 does, and the rest of the CDR3 is filled in from the germline J gene. The rearrangement uses TRBV19 and TRBJ2-3; D gene unclear. The V end lost 5 bases, the J end lost 0 bases, and 6 bases lay between the germline ends. Looked up from germline, CDR1 is LNHDA and CDR2 is SQIVND (reference sequence). The CDR3 totals 13 residues. CDR3 bases read: TGTGCCAGTAGTTTTAGCAGCACAGATACG. Its protein product is CASSFSSTDT. The entire CDR3 sequence reads CASSFSSTDTQYF.

Comments on this clone: The DNA ends 3 residues before the CDR3 does, and the rest of the CDR3 is filled in from the germline J gene. The chain is built from TRBV19 and TRBJ1-5; 7 bases match TRBD1. The CDR3 is 14 amino acids. The V gene end was trimmed by 6 bases and the J gene end by 2 bases; junction bases not matched to a gene: 4. Per the germline V gene, CDR1 is LNHDA and CDR2 is SQIVND (reference sequence). The DNA read from the CDR3 is TGTGCCAGTAGCAATACAGGGGGCAATCAGCCC. Encoded protein: CASSNTGGNQP. The whole CDR3 region reads CASSNTGGNQPQHF.

Ten or more counts support this clone. One junction end disagrees with the germline gene, perhaps due to a read error. The DNA ends 3 residues before the CDR3 does, and the rest of the CDR3 is filled in from the germline J gene. The identical CDR3 is also encoded by other nucleotide sequences in the sample. This chain links TRBV5-1 with TRBJ1-1, with D possibly being TRBD1 (5 bases). In germline, CDR1 is SGHRS, CDR2 YFSETQ. The CDR3 runs to 16 residues. The sequenced CDR3 bases are TGTGCCAGCAGCCCGGGACGTGGGGGGTCGAACACTGAA. As protein: CASSPGRGGSNTE. The full CDR3 protein is CASSPGRGGSNTEAFF.

This clone appeared many times. The CDR3 is cut off 3 residues early in the read; its end comes from the germline J gene. The chain joins TRBV5-1 to TRBJ2-5; 14 positions agree with TRBD2. This CDR3 has 16 residues. V was pared by 0 bases and J by 5 bases, with 3 bases of the junction left unmatched. Germline V CDR1 and CDR2: SGHRS, YFSETQ. The CDR3: CASSLEGLAGVETQYF. The sequenced CDR3 bases are TGCGCCAGCAGCTTGGAGGGACTAGCGGGAGTGGAGACC.

In regard to this clone: The read falls 3 residues short of the CDR3 end, and the missing part is taken from the germline J gene. V and J are TRBV2 and TRBJ2-7; TRBD2 agrees at 10 bases. The CDR3 loop spans 15 amino acids. Germline CDR1 and CDR2: SNHLY and FYNNEI. Losses at the gene ends were 8 bases for V and 6 bases for J; bases not matched to a gene: 13. The CDR3 is CASGVAGGRSGEQYF. CDR3 DNA, as far as it was read: TGTGCCAGCGGGGTAGCGGGAGGCCGCTCCGGCGAG.

This clone was recorded at least ten times. The CDR3 end is not reached by the read, which stops 3 residues before it; the germline J gene fills it in. This chain joins TRBV20-1 and TRBJ2-1; 10 bases match TRBD2. CDR1 and CDR2 (germline): DFQATT, SNEGSKA (reference sequence). V shed 0 bases, J shed 1 base, and the junction held 3 bases outside the gene matches. CDR3 size: 16 residues. CDR3 DNA, as far as it was read: TGCAGTGCTAGAGATCTACTAGCGGGATCCTACAATGAG. Its protein is CSARDLLAGSYNE. The full CDR3 is CSARDLLAGSYNEQFF.

This clone was detected only a few times. The read halts 3 residues ahead of the CDR3 end, with the missing end drawn from the germline J gene. The chain couples TRBV30 to TRBJ2-1; D is possibly TRBD2 (6 bases). Germline assignment: CDR1 GTSNPN and CDR2 SVGIG (reference sequence). The CDR3 loop spans 16 amino acids. V was clipped by 3 bases and J by 5 bases, with 20 bases between them. The part of the CDR3 DNA that was read is TGTGCCTGGAGGACCAGACAATATTGGGGGGACAATGAG. It specifies CAWRTRQYWGDNE. Given in full, the CDR3 is CAWRTRQYWGDNEQFF.

This clone showed up just a few times. Read coverage stops 3 residues before the CDR3 terminus; the germline J gene supplies the remainder. The V and J genes are TRBV7-9 and TRBJ1-5, with D maybe TRBD1 (6 bases). V lost 5 bases and J 3 bases, leaving 11 bases between the germline ends. This CDR3 is built from 14 residues. From germline, CDR1 is SEHNR and CDR2 FQNEAQ (reference sequence). CDR3 DNA, as far as it was read: TGTGCCAGCAGCAGGGGGTCAGACAATCAGCCC. It codes for CASSRGSDNQP. The entire CDR3 protein is CASSRGSDNQPQHF. Looking up the rest from reference TRBV7-9 and TRBJ1-5 gives the full variable domain: DTGVSQNPRHKITKRGQNVTFRCDPISEHNRLYWYRQTLGQGPEFLTYFQNEAQLEKSRLLSDRFSAERPKGSFSTLEIQRTEQGDSAMYLCASSRGSDNQPQHFGDGTRLSIL.

Worth noting for this clone: The read stops 3 residues short of the end of the CDR3; the missing end is completed from the germline J gene. J is TRBJ2-1 and V is TRBV20-1; TRBD2 agrees at 11 bases. The CDR3 spans 15 residues. The germline V gene has CDR1 DFQATT and CDR2 SNEGSKA (reference sequence). After removal of 3 bases from V and 9 bases from J, the junction contained 10 bases not matched to a gene. This chain's CDR3 is CSASSPSGRWGEQFF. The sequenced CDR3 bases are TGCAGTGCTAGTTCCCCTAGCGGGAGGTGGGGTGAG.

This clone has a count of ten or more. The read comes to an end 3 residues before the CDR3 does, leaving the germline J gene to fill in the end. V and J are TRBV29-1 and TRBJ2-1; 7 bases are shared with TRBD2. CDR3 length: 16 residues. V lost 3 bases, J lost 3 bases, and 11 bases stayed unmatched. Germline lookup yields CDR1 SQVTM and CDR2 ANQGSEA. The sequenced part of the CDR3 DNA is TGCAGCGTTGAGTATCCTTCCAGCGGGAACTACAATGAG. It is translated as CSVEYPSSGNYNE. The CDR3 in its entirety is CSVEYPSSGNYNEQFF.

This clone was recorded many times. Read data end 3 residues before the CDR3 end; the end is taken from the germline J gene. The rearrangement joins TRBV7-3 to TRBJ1-3; D unresolved. The CDR3 length is 13 residues. Trimming left V 5 bases short and J 7 bases short, with 12 bases between. Germline lookup yields CDR1 SGHTA and CDR2 FQGTGA. Incomplete CDR3 DNA: TGTGCCAGCAGCCGGGGAGCCGGGAACACC. Encoded protein: CASSRGAGNT. The entire CDR3 protein reads CASSRGAGNTIYF.

This clone appeared a few times. The read stops 3 residues short of the end of the CDR3; the missing end is completed from the germline J gene. The chain carries TRBV6-2 or TRBV6-3 and TRBJ2-7, with no clear D. The V gene lost 4 bases and the J gene lost 0 bases, with 7 bases spanning the gap. The CDR3 runs to 13 residues. The germline CDR1 and CDR2 sequences are MNHEY and SVGEGT. This chain's CDR3 is CASSFQSSYEQYF. The CDR3 DNA, read in part, is TGTGCCAGCAGTTTTCAGAGCTCCTACGAG.

The sample holds many counts of this clone. The CDR3: CASSPLPTGRANTEAFF. The sequenced CDR3 bases are TGCGCCAGCAGCCCCCTCCCGACGGGCAGGGCTAACACTGAA. The chain carries TRBV10-1 and TRBJ1-1; weak D call: TRBD1 (5 bases). From the germline J gene comes the end of the CDR3, since the read stops 3 residues before it. The CDR3 consists of 17 residues. Trimming took 6 bases from V and 2 from J, leaving 22 bases between them. From germline, CDR1 is WNHNN and CDR2 SYGVQD (reference sequence).

For this clone: The CDR3 goes on 3 residues after the read ends, and that part is filled in from the germline J gene. The chain combines TRBV30 with TRBJ2-1, with 15 nucleotides matching TRBD2. Germline V gene lookup returns CDR1 GTSNPN and CDR2 SVGIG (reference sequence). The J segment lost 5 bases and the V segment lost 3 bases, leaving 5 bases of the junction unmatched. This CDR3 is built from 16 residues. The DNA read from the CDR3 is TGTGCCTGGAGGAGGACTAGCGGGAGGGACAACAATGAG. Translated, it gives CAWRRTSGRDNNE. The whole CDR3 sequence is CAWRRTSGRDNNEQFF.

This clone has ten or more counts. The DNA ends 3 residues before the CDR3 does, and the rest of the CDR3 is filled in from the germline J gene. The V call is TRBV7-2, the J call TRBJ2-5; 8 nucleotides line up with TRBD1. V was pared by 5 bases and J by 4 bases, with 3 bases of the junction left unmatched. The CDR3 is 13 amino acids. CDR1 SGHTA and CDR2 FQGNSA come from the germline V gene. This CDR3 reads CASSLTGAETQYF. The covered CDR3 bases are TGTGCCAGCAGCCTGACAGGGGCAGAGACC.

This clone appeared a few times. Read coverage stops 3 residues before the CDR3 terminus; the germline J gene supplies the remainder. V is TRBV18 and J is TRBJ1-3, with 7 bases lining up with TRBD1. CDR1 is KGHSH, CDR2 LQKENI, per germline. This CDR3 is 15 amino acids long. The ends lost 3 bases at V and 4 bases at J; junction bases unmatched: 6. The CDR3 DNA, read in part, is TGTGCCAGCTCACCCTCGGGACAGCAGGGAAACACC. It codes for CASSPSGQQGNT. The entire CDR3 protein reads CASSPSGQQGNTIYF.